What follows is one T cell receptor beta chain and its context. Its antigen remains unidentified. The record originates from a study of T cell responses to AZD1222 COVID-19 vaccine. General study findings and limits: Of the AZD1222 recipients, only five to seven were seropositive at baseline. Donors were mostly white British, more females; clonal diversity possibly underestimated.

The method was immunoSEQ multiplex PCR; TCRdb's version includes in-frame clones alone and lacks a portion of them. The sample contains around 180,000 clones, approximately 94% of which appear only once. The sample here was peripheral blood, taken on day 0 of AZD1222 vaccination. The TCR originated in an adult in good health.

CDR3 coding DNA: TGCGCCAGCAGCTCGACAGGGGAATGGCAGTACTTC. It translates to CASSSTGEWQYF. V gene TRBV5-1 combines with J gene TRBJ2-7; 8 bases map to TRBD1. With V trimmed by 3 bases and J by 9 bases, 5 bases remained unmatched. The CDR3 is 12 amino acids. In germline, CDR1 is SGHRS, CDR2 YFSETQ.